Below, one T cell receptor (beta chain) is given with its context. Measured with immunoSEQ multiplex PCR; TCRdb has only the in-frame clones, and not every one. This table holds tens of thousands of clones, over 75% found once. This sample was included in a study of PD-1 blockade in mismatch repair-deficient tumors. Germline V gene lookup returns CDR1 SGHNT and CDR2 YYREEE (reference sequence). V lost 2 bases, J lost 6 bases, and 7 bases lay in between. The CDR3 length is 12 residues. The sample here was peripheral blood, taken 12 weeks after starting pembrolizumab. The rearrangement uses TRBV5-4 and TRBJ2-3; D remains unclear. The TCR was taken from an adult with mismatch repair-deficient cancer. The CDR3 region has the DNA TGTGCCAGCAGCTTCCCCCGGGATACGCAGTATTTT. It encodes CASSFPRDTQYF. Using reference TRBV5-4 and TRBJ2-3 for the parts outside the CDR3, the full variable domain is ETGVTQSPTHLIKTRGQQVTLRCSSQSGHNTVSWYQQALGQGPQFIFQYYREEENGRGNFPPRFSGLQFPNYSSELNVNALELDDSALYLCASSFPRDTQYFGPGTRLTVL.